The rows below give T cell receptor beta chains drawn from one sample of a study of T cell repertoires in cytomegalovirus infection. These receptors lack a known antigen. A single record per CDR3 protein comes from TCRdb applying MiXCR to the reads. The data contain approximately 56,000 distinct CDR3 sequences, less than 20% of them seen just once; the ten biggest clones take up over 75%. This specimen consisted of CD8+ T cells from cultured PBMCs, obtained from culture after CMV antigen stimulation. The receptors stem from a human donor in good health (CMV status not recorded). Some clones in this sample may be carry-over from other donors' samples. Each CDR3 is given with its conserved first and last residue. The D gene is left open where the match is weak. Size tells how often a clone was seen (once, few, many) or the class of an expanded clone, and some rows leave it out.

CDR3aa	CDR3nt	v_gene	d_gene	j_gene	abundance
CASGQWANEQFF	TGTGCCAGCGGCCAATGGGCCAATGAGCAGTTCTTC	TRBV7-9	NA	TRBJ2-1	NA
CASSQTLRLAEAFF	TGTGCCAGCAGCCAAACCCTCAGACTGGCTGAAGCTTTCTTT	TRBV7-8	NA	TRBJ1-1	few
CASSLIGTLNQPQHF	TGTGCCAGCAGCTTAATCGGGACCCTCAATCAGCCCCAGCATTTT	TRBV7-8	NA	TRBJ1-5	many
CASSFIPGDTQYF	TGTGCCAGCAGCTTCATCCCAGGAGATACGCAGTATTTT	TRBV7-8	NA	TRBJ2-3	NA
CASSLASSFSGELFF	TGTGCCAGCAGTTTGGCGTCTAGCTTTAGCGGGGAGCTGTTTTTT	TRBV12-3/TRBV12-4	NA	TRBJ2-2	few
CASSAQETQYF	TGTGCCAGCAGTGCCCAAGAGACCCAGTACTTC	TRBV12-3/TRBV12-4	NA	TRBJ2-5	NA
CASRSSGRAFF	TGTGCCAGCAGGTCCTCAGGGAGAGCTTTCTTT	TRBV12-3/TRBV12-4	NA	TRBJ1-1	few
CASRGQGVNTEAFF	TGTGCCAGCAGAGGACAGGGGGTGAACACTGAAGCTTTCTTT	TRBV6-6	TRBD1	TRBJ1-1	NA
CASSGVPTRSSYNEQFF	TGTGCCAGCAGCGGCGTCCCTACCCGCAGCTCCTACAATGAGCAGTTCTTC	TRBV11-2	NA	TRBJ2-1	NA
CATSSPQGLAGGYEQYF	TGTGCCACCAGCAGCCCCCAGGGACTAGCGGGGGGGTACGAGCAGTACTTC	TRBV15	TRBD2	TRBJ2-7	NA
CASSLIIGGLAGAVPHEQYF	TGTGCCAGCAGTTTAATCATTGGGGGACTAGCGGGGGCCGTGCCCCACGAGCAGTACTTC	TRBV12-3/TRBV12-4	TRBD2	TRBJ2-7	NA
CASSSGTGVDQPQHF	TGTGCCAGCAGCTCCGGGACAGGGGTTGACCAGCCCCAGCATTTT	TRBV11-1	TRBD1	TRBJ1-5	few
CASSSPGDYNSPLHF	TGTGCCAGCAGCTCCCCAGGGGACTATAATTCACCCCTCCACTTT	TRBV7-6	NA	TRBJ1-6	NA
CASSADSPLHF	TGTGCCAGCAGCGCGGATTCACCCCTCCACTTT	TRBV7-9	NA	TRBJ1-6	NA
CASSFGGDSRVQPQHF	TGTGCCAGCAGCTTTGGGGGTGATTCCCGGGTTCAGCCCCAGCATTTT	TRBV7-2	NA	TRBJ1-5	few
CASTAGRGGELFF	TGTGCCAGCACGGCAGGGAGAGGCGGGGAGCTGTTTTTT	TRBV6-5	NA	TRBJ2-2	NA
CASSPRALTDTQYF	TGTGCCAGCAGTCCTCGAGCCCTGACAGATACGCAGTATTTT	TRBV28	NA	TRBJ2-3	few
CASSQVPGGGNQPQHF	TGCGCCAGCAGCCAAGTTCCAGGGGGCGGCAATCAGCCCCAGCATTTT	TRBV4-1	TRBD1	TRBJ1-5	few